Presented here are 4 T cell receptor beta chains from one specimen sequenced in a study of blood T cell repertoires in COVID-19. TCRdb keeps only in-frame clones here, not all; method: immunoSEQ multiplex PCR. The table lists roughly 410,000 clones, about 90% of them singletons. The sample comprised peripheral blood. These receptors were taken from a woman aged 60-75 years with COVID-19, enrolled during active disease.

The chain carries TRBV28 and TRBJ1-1; TRBD1 matches 7 bases. The CDR3 totals 14 residues. Trimming removed 6 bases from V and 1 base from J; junction bases left unmatched: 5. Germline CDR1 reads MDHEN; CDR2 reads SYDVKM. The CDR3 reads CASSTRTGNTEAFF. The CDR3, as DNA: TGTGCCAGCAGCACGAGGACAGGGAACACTGAAGCTTTCTTT.

This rearrangement joins TRBV5-1 to TRBJ2-7, with D perhaps TRBD2 (6 bases). CDR3 size: 14 residues. V was shortened by 1 base and J by 2 bases, with 10 bases between the two germline ends. Looked up from germline, CDR1 is SGHRS and CDR2 is YFSETQ. CDR3 loop: CASSLRGATYEQYF. DNA for the CDR3: TGCGCCAGCAGCTTGCGCGGGGCCACCTACGAGCAGTACTTC. Full variable domain (missing parts from reference TRBV5-1 and TRBJ2-7): KAGVTQTPRYLIKTRGQQVTLSCSPISGHRSVSWYQQTPGQGLQFLFEYFSETQRNKGNFPGRFSGRQFSNSRSEMNVSTLELGDSALYLCASSLRGATYEQYFGPGTRLTVT.

This clone was seen just once. The chain has TRBV3-1 (or the pseudogene TRBV3-2) and TRBJ2-5; TRBD1 might be the D (6 bases). The CDR3 is made up of 19 amino acids. Germline CDR1 reads LGHDT; CDR2 reads YNNKEL (reference sequence). V was trimmed by 0 bases and J by 4 bases, leaving 24 bases between them. CDR3 in DNA: TGTGCCAGCAGCCAAGAAAACGTCGACTCCGACAGGCAGTCAGAGACCCAGTACTTC. It encodes CASSQENVDSDRQSETQYF.

The J gene is TRBJ2-5, the V gene TRBV7-9; D uncertain. Trimming shortened V by 1 base and J by 0 bases, and 6 bases separated the two germline ends. Germline assignment: CDR1 SEHNR and CDR2 FQNEAQ (reference sequence). The CDR3 runs 14 residues. CDR3 in DNA: TGTGCCAGCAGCTTAGACCACAACCAAGAGACCCAGTACTTC. Its protein product is CASSLDHNQETQYF.